One T cell receptor beta chain is described in this entry. What it binds is unknown. The data originate from a study of T cells in Graves' hyperthyroidism and ophthalmopathy. Overall study results and limits: Median prediction lead before ophthalmopathy onset was about 6.5 months with the model.

V was trimmed by 1 base and J by 6 bases, leaving 12 bases between them. CDR1 is SEHNR and CDR2 is FQNEAQ in the germline V gene (reference sequence). The CDR3 covers 14 residues. The TCR beta CDR3 regions underwent amplification using RNA transcripts as the source. The HTBI set primed first-round TCR CDR3 RT-PCR. TCRdb independently ran MiXCR on the multiplex PCR reads; one entry per CDR3 protein. The table includes 350,000 or so distinct CDR3 sequences, roughly a sixth detected once. The sequencing input was blood. This TCR derives from a woman aged 25 to 39 with Graves' hyperthyroidism that later progressed to Graves' ophthalmopathy. The chain combines TRBV7-9 with TRBJ1-1, with D perhaps TRBD1 (5 bases). CDR3 DNA sequence: TGTGCCAGCAGCTTAGTGAGGGGAGGCTCTGAAGCTTTCTTT. Its protein product is CASSLVRGGSEAFF.